This T cell receptor beta chain was observed in a study of T cells in Graves' hyperthyroidism and ophthalmopathy. Study results and limitations: Researchers report that a 13 V-J model separated ophthalmopathy from stable hyperthyroidism. Most thyroid clonotypes expanded above 0.001 appeared in blood too.

J gave up 3 bases and V 1 base, and 9 bases lay outside the gene matches. The CDR3 is 17 residues long. Any patient presenting with uncontrolled infection, other autoimmune disease, pregnancy or lactation was left out. Diagnosing involved the use of clinical symptoms, serum thyroxine and TRAb, thyroid ultrasound and orbital computed tomography. RNA transcripts served as the template for amplifying TCR beta CDR3 regions. Using the HTBI primer set, a first-round RT-PCR was run on the TCR CDR3. TCRdb re-analysed the multiplex PCR reads in MiXCR, keeping a single row per CDR3 protein. The data show about 270,000 distinct CDR3 sequences, roughly 22% seen once. Notes on this clonotype: The antigen remains unidentified.

The material sequenced was blood. The clonotype originates from a man younger than 45 with Graves' ophthalmopathy. The chain uses TRBV12-3 or TRBV12-4 and TRBJ2-5; 9 nucleotides agree with TRBD2. In DNA, the CDR3 is TGTGCCAGCAGTTTAGTTCGTAGCGGGAGAGCGGAAGAGACCCAGTACTTC. This encodes CASSLVRSGRAEETQYF.